This record concerns one TCR beta chain sequence. Its cognate antigen has yet to be identified. Nothing much larger sits one base from this clone, and base qualities are not available. The data originate from a study of cytotoxic CD8 clonotypes in ibrutinib-treated CLL (dated by TCRdb to the early 2020s). General notes on the study: In this cohort, around 14 patients were treatment-naive and some 10 were relapsed/refractory, while roughly 18 had unmutated IGHV. Partial responses were observed in roughly 24 patients and complete responses in 2; after a median follow-up of roughly 62 months, remission was maintained in 15 or so patients and progression was observed in some twelve. The response samples were drawn at a median of approximately 12 months into treatment, with a range of about 6 to 40 months. On average, each sample had some 260,000 productive templates and about 89,000 productive rearrangements. Of the 90 or so participants in the trial, 20 to 30 had longitudinal samples available. Cryopreserved peripheral blood mononuclear cells were collected before treatment, at response, and at either disease progression or sustained remission. Every remission and progressive disease sample was obtained while ibrutinib was still being received by the patients.

Summary of the overall study and its limitations: Baseline clonality exceeded that of age-matched healthy donors and correlated strongly with circulating CD8+ T-cell counts. Sampling times were not matched between patients in sustained remission and patients whose disease was progressing, and lymph node repertoires were not examined. Public clonotypes were rare and either contracted or stayed stable during treatment, and the rise in clonality at ibrutinib response reflected the expansion of private clonotypes. Clonality increased at ibrutinib response, stayed stable in sustained remission, and fell back toward baseline at progression.

The germline V gene specifies SGHVS as CDR1 and FNYEAQ as CDR2. From the cysteine through the phenylalanine, the CDR3 covers 14 amino acids. The entry retains the CDR3 DNA only, 42 bases that are in frame from base 1. The junction shows trimming of 0 bases on V and 6 bases on J, plus 11 bases between the germline ends. In light of the paper, this sample's time point label describes: roughly 12 months on ibrutinib. For TCR beta library preparation, 1.5 to 2 micrograms of genomic DNA were isolated from cryopreserved PBMCs. High-throughput TCR beta sequencing was performed on longitudinal blood samples from CLL patients receiving ibrutinib monotherapy. The patients took part in an open-label, single-center phase 2 trial of ibrutinib monotherapy. Each clonotype received, on average, around 10x coverage in deep resolution sequencing performed on a MiSeq, where the target depth lay between 1 in 1 million and 1 in 200,000 T cells. The immunoSEQ hsTCRB Kit was used to generate the TCR beta libraries. As for the authors' bioinformatics: Data were analyzed with ImmunoSEQ Data Assistant and ImmunoSEQ Analyzer, with V, D and J genes assigned per IMGT definitions. Clonality was computed as one minus normalized Shannon entropy of productive rearrangement frequencies, ranging from 0 to 1. Only overrepresented clonotypes making up at least 0.05% of each patient's repertoire were included in the public clonotype analysis. Roughly 12 age-matched healthy donor repertoires from immuneACCESS were used as controls for clonality. TCRdb mirrors the immuneACCESS table, restricted to in-frame sequences. Some clones are absent from its copies; in checked studies, under half trace to an unresolved V gene, and the reason for the others is unknown. For V, J and clone size, that table is used; D and trimming come from the DNA. The sample contains roughly 200,000 clones, roughly 65% of them found a single time. In total, the top ten clones hold 5.9% of the sample.

The chain links TRBV7-6 with TRBJ2-5, with a tentative D call of TRBD1 or TRBD2, each matching 5 bases. The source is a human donor with chronic lymphocytic leukemia. Sequenced material: PBMCs, taken after 12 months of ibrutinib treatment. This receptor has the CDR3 CASSLALGGQTQYF. At the DNA level, the sequence is TGTGCCAGCAGCTTAGCTCTTGGGGGTCAGACCCAGTACTTC.